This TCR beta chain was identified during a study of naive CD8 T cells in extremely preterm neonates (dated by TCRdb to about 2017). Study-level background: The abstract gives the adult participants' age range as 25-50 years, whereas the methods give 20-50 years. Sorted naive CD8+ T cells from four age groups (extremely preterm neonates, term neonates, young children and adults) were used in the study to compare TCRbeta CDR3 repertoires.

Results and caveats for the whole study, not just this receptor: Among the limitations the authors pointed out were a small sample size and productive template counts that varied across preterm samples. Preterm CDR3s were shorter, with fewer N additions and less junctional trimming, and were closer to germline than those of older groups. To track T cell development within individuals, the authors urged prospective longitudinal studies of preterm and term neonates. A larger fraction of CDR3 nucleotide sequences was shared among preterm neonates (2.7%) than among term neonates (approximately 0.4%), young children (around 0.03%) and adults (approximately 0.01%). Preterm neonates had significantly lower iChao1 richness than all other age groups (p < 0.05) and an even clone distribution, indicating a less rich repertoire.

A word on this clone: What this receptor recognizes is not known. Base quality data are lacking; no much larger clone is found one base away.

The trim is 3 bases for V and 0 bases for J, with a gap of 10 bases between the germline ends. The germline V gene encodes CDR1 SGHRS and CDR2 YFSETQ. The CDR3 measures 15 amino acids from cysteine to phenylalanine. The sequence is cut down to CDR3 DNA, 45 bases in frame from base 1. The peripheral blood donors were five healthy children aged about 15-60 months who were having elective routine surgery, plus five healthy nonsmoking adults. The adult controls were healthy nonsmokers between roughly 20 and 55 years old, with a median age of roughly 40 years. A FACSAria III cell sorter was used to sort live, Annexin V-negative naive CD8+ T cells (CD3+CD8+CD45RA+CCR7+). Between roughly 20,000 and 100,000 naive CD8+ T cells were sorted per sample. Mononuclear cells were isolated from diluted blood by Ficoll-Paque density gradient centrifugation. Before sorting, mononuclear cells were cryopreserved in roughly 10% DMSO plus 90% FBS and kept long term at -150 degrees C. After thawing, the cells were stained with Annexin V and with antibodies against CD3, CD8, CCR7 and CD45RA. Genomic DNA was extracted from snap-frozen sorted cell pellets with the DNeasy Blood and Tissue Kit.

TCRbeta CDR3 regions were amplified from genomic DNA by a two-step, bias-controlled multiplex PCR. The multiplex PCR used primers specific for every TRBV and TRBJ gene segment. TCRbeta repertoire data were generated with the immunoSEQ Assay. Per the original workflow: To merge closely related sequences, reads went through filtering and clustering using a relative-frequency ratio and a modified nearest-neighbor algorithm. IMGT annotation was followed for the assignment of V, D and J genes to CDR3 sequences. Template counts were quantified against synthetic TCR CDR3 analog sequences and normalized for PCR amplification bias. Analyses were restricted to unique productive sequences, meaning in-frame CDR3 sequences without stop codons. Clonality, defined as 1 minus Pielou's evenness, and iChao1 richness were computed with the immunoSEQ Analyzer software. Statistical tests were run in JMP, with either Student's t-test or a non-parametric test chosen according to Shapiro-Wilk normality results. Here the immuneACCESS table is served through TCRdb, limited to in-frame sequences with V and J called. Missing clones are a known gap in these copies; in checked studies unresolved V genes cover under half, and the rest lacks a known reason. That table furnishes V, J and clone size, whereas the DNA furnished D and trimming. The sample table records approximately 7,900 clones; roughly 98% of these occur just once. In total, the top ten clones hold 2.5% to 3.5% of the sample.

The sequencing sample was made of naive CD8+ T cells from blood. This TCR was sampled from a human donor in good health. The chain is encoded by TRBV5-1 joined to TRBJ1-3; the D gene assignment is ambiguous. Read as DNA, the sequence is TGCGCCAGCAGCTCTGAAGCTTCCTCTGGAAACACCATATATTTT. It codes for CASSSEASSGNTIYF.